These 22 T cell receptor beta chains came from one sample sequenced in a study of cytomegalovirus exposure and HLA in healthy donors. The PCR employed 60 Vbeta primers together with 13 Jbeta primers. The repertoire was sequenced with immunoSEQ multiplex PCR; TCRdb's copy has only in-frame clones and lacks some. This table holds some 160,000 clones, roughly 85% found once. Sequencing input: PBMCs. The receptor set was obtained from a man younger than 40 in good health and CMV-seropositive.

This sequence joins TRBV5-1 and TRBJ2-6; TRBD1 agrees at 7 bases. V lost 0 bases, J lost 1 base, and 4 bases stayed unmatched. CDR1 is SGHRS, CDR2 YFSETQ, per germline. The CDR3 covers 17 residues. Here the CDR3 reads CASSLGPGGSGANVLTF. The CDR3 nucleotides read TGCGCCAGCAGCTTGGGTCCAGGGGGTTCTGGGGCCAACGTCCTGACTTTC.

J is TRBJ2-7 and V is TRBV27; D is perhaps TRBD2 (6 bases). Looked up from germline, CDR1 is MNHEY and CDR2 is SMNVEV (reference sequence). The CDR3 totals 13 residues. The V end lost 3 bases, the J end lost 6 bases, and 12 bases lay between the germline ends. CDR3 sequence: CASSFQAGSEQYV. CDR3 coding DNA: TGTGCCAGCAGTTTCCAGGCGGGGAGCGAGCAGTACGTC.

The CDR3 reads CASSFRQGEQETQYF. The CDR3 bases are TGTGCCAGCAGCTTCAGACAGGGGGAACAAGAGACCCAGTACTTC. This chain connects TRBV9 to TRBJ2-5; 9 bases map to TRBD1. With 4 bases clipped from V and 2 bases from J, the junction kept 6 bases outside the gene matches. The CDR3 runs 15 residues. Per germline, CDR1 SGDLS and CDR2 YYNGEE.

The chain joins TRBV29-1 to TRBJ1-2, with a tentative D call TRBD1 (6 bases). There are 16 residues in the CDR3. The V gene's germline CDR1 is SQVTM and CDR2 ANQGSEA. The germline V and J ends were trimmed by 3 bases and 4 bases, with 21 bases remaining between them. This CDR3 reads CSVDRGGNQTPYGYTF. Here the CDR3 DNA reads TGCAGCGTTGACCGCGGGGGCAATCAAACTCCCTATGGCTACACCTTC.

On this clone: The same CDR3 can be traced to other DNA sequences in this sample. The V call is TRBV5-4, the J call TRBJ1-2; D is possibly TRBD1 (5 bases). CDR1 and CDR2 from the germline V gene are SGHNT and YYREEE (reference sequence). V lost 4 bases, J lost 2 bases, and 15 bases lay in between. CDR3 size: 15 residues. CDR3 in DNA: TGTGCCAGCAGCCTTGGGGGGACTGCCAACTATGGCTACACCTTC. Translation: CASSLGGTANYGYTF.

The rearrangement joins TRBV25-1 to TRBJ2-1; TRBD2 might be the D (6 bases). V was clipped by 7 bases and J by 9 bases, with 16 bases between them. Germline CDR1 and CDR2: MGHDK and SYGVNS. This CDR3 has 13 residues. CDR3 sequence (DNA): TGTGCCAGCACCGATCGGGAGTACGGTGAGCAGTTCTTC. Its protein is CASTDREYGEQFF.

A word on this clone: Other DNA sequences from this sample encode an identical CDR3 as well. The V and J genes are TRBV7-2 and TRBJ2-5, with 8 bases lining up with TRBD2. Per the germline V gene, CDR1 is SGHTA and CDR2 is FQGNSA. The J segment lost 5 bases and the V segment lost 0 bases, leaving 2 bases of the junction unmatched. The CDR3 covers 14 residues. CDR3 loop: CASSLAGRGETQYF. The CDR3 DNA reads TGTGCCAGCAGCTTAGCCGGGAGGGGGGAGACCCAGTACTTC.

The chain employs TRBV4-1 and TRBJ2-3; tentatively, D is TRBD2 (6 bases). Germline assignment: CDR1 MGHRA and CDR2 YSYEKL. The germline V and J ends were trimmed by 0 bases and 4 bases, with 11 bases remaining between them. This CDR3 region has 15 residues. The CDR3 DNA sequence: TGCGCCAGCAGCCAAGATGCGGGGAGCGCAGATACGCAGTATTTT. Amino acids: CASSQDAGSADTQYF.

This chain links TRBV6-1 with TRBJ1-6, with TRBD1 matching 8 bases. V gave up 2 bases and J gave up 7 bases; unmatched junction bases: 4. The CDR3 runs to 15 residues. Germline CDR1 MNHNS, CDR2 SASEGT. CDR3 in amino acids: CASSEYDRGNSPLHF. The CDR3, as DNA: TGTGCCAGCAGTGAATATGACAGGGGAAATTCACCCCTCCACTTT.

The chain has TRBV7-3 and TRBJ2-7, with 9 bases lining up with TRBD2. The germline V gene has CDR1 SGHTA and CDR2 FQGTGA. V dropped 3 bases and J dropped 4; count of bases not matched to a gene: 4. CDR3 length equals 14 residues. In DNA form, the CDR3 reads TGTGCCAGCAGCTTTGCGGGAGGGCCTTACGAGCAGTACTTC. Its translation: CASSFAGGPYEQYF.

The V gene is TRBV1, the J gene TRBJ2-7; TRBD2, the table's D call, lacks a check against the DNA. TRBV1 constitutes a pseudogene. The CDR3 is 17 residues long. The CDR3 protein is CTSSQRLGLAGAYEQYV. CDR3 DNA sequence: TGCACCAGCAGCCAGCGCCTAGGGCTAGCGGGGGCCTACGAGCAGTACGTC.

The chain couples TRBV27 to TRBJ2-5, with a weak D call TRBD2 (6 bases). Trimming shortened V by 1 base and J by 5 bases, and 14 bases separated the two germline ends. The V gene's germline CDR1 is MNHEY and CDR2 SMNVEV (reference sequence). This CDR3 is built from 15 residues. For the CDR3, the DNA is TGTGCCAGCAGTTTATGGGGCGGGAAGGATGAGACCCAGTACTTC. Translating gives CASSLWGGKDETQYF.

The V gene is TRBV2, the J gene TRBJ1-1; a possible D gene is TRBD1 (5 bases). The V and J ends lost 5 bases and 0 bases respectively, with 10 bases between them. The CDR3 is 14 amino acids. Germline V lookup: CDR1 SNHLY, CDR2 FYNNEI. The CDR3 DNA is TGTGCCAGCAGTCCAGGACACGTGAACACTGAAGCTTTCTTT. The encoded protein is CASSPGHVNTEAFF.

This clone was counted between two and nine times. CDR3 coding DNA: TGTGCCAGCAGCTTAGTGCAGGGGGCATATGGCTACACCTTC. The encoded protein is CASSLVQGAYGYTF. The chain links TRBV11-2 to TRBJ1-2; 8 positions match TRBD1. Germline V gene data show CDR1 as SGHAT and CDR2 as FQNNGV. V was pared by 1 base and J by 5 bases, with 3 bases of the junction left unmatched. The CDR3 has 14 residues.

This chain links TRBV7-2 with TRBJ2-3; TRBD2 matches at 13 bases. Trimming cost V 3 bases and J 13 bases; bases outside gene matches: 1. Germline V gives CDR1 SGHTA, CDR2 FQGNSA. CDR3 size: 12 residues. The CDR3 spells CASSFGLAGEYF. The CDR3 bases are TGTGCCAGCAGCTTCGGACTAGCGGGAGAGTATTTT.

This clone has a single count. V gene TRBV7-9 combines with J gene TRBJ2-1; 8 nucleotides line up with TRBD2. The CDR3 spans 16 residues. Per germline, CDR1 SEHNR and CDR2 FQNEAQ (reference sequence). V trimming: 7 bases; J trimming: 2 bases; junction bases outside the gene matches: 10. Here the CDR3 DNA reads TGTGCCAGCACCCGAAGGAGTAGCGGGGCCTACAATGAGCAGTTCTTC. Its protein product is CASTRRSSGAYNEQFF.

The chain uses TRBV6-1 and TRBJ1-1, with D possibly being TRBD1 (6 bases). The CDR3 is made up of 14 amino acids. Germline V gene data show CDR1 as MNHNS and CDR2 as SASEGT. V shed 10 bases and J shed 1 base, with 16 bases lying between them. CDR3: CAILDRNKNTEAFF. For the CDR3, the DNA is TGTGCCATCCTAGACAGGAACAAGAACACTGAAGCTTTCTTT.

The chain carries TRBV28 and TRBJ2-1; 7 bases fit TRBD2. Trimming took 8 bases from V and 5 from J; bases not matched to a gene: 12. The CDR3 has 15 residues. Germline CDR1 is MDHEN and CDR2 is SYDVKM. The CDR3 DNA is TGTGCCAGCTCGCTGCGGGAGAGGGTTGACAATGAGCAGTTCTTC. It specifies CASSLRERVDNEQFF.

The V gene is TRBV5-8, the J gene TRBJ2-1; 8 nucleotides align to TRBD2. The CDR3 has 15 amino acids. Germline V gene data show CDR1 as SGHTS and CDR2 as YDEGEE. V lost 1 base, J lost 5 bases, and 5 bases stayed unmatched. The CDR3 sequence is CASSLNSGVDNEQFF. In DNA, the CDR3 is TGTGCCAGCAGCTTGAATAGCGGGGTAGACAATGAGCAGTTCTTC.

The CDR3 DNA sequence: TGTGCAAGTCGCGCTCCGGGACTAGTTGTTGCAGAGACCCAGTACTTC. It specifies CASRAPGLVVAETQYF. The chain joins TRBV12-2 to TRBJ2-5; the table gives TRBD2 as D, unverified against the DNA. TRBV12-2 is an annotated pseudogene. This CDR3 has 16 residues.

This chain links TRBV27 with TRBJ2-5, with D maybe TRBD2 (5 bases). The CDR3 totals 14 residues. Trimming pared 6 bases from V and 5 bases from J, leaving 16 bases between. CDR1 and CDR2 from the germline V gene are MNHEY and SMNVEV (reference sequence). CDR3 amino acids: CASRPVFWEETQYF. CDR3 bases: TGTGCCAGCAGGCCCGTCTTCTGGGAGGAGACCCAGTACTTC.

This rearrangement joins TRBV9 to TRBJ1-2, with D perhaps matching TRBD1 (6 bases). The CDR3 sequence is 14 residues long. The germline gives CDR1 SGDLS, CDR2 YYNGEE. V dropped 0 bases and J dropped 4 bases, with 10 bases sitting between them. The CDR3 loop reads CASSVGGQSYGYTF. In nucleotides, the CDR3 is TGTGCCAGCAGCGTAGGCGGACAGTCCTATGGCTACACCTTC.